The present T cell receptor (beta chain) was sequenced within a study of T cell changes during pregnancy in multiple sclerosis. This CDR3 contains 14 residues. Germline lookup yields CDR1 SGDLS and CDR2 YYNGEE. Trimming left V 0 bases short and J 5 bases short, with 8 bases between. TCRdb's copy holds only in-frame clones and misses some; the assay was immunoSEQ multiplex PCR. The sample shows tens of thousands of clones, approximately 92% of them seen only once. The sample here was CD8+ T cells from peripheral blood mononuclear cells, taken in the third trimester of pregnancy. The TCR comes from a female donor in good health, enrolled as a control in a pregnancy study. The chain combines TRBV9 with TRBJ2-2, with D perhaps TRBD1 (5 bases). CDR3 loop: CASSVGTSTGELFF. CDR3 bases: TGTGCCAGCAGCGTAGGGACATCGACCGGGGAGCTGTTTTTT.